The 16 T cell receptor beta chains presented below share a single source sample, sequenced in a study of radiotherapy plus CTLA-4 blockade in lung cancer. This table comes from immunoSEQ multiplex PCR, and its TCRdb copy is limited to in-frame clones, with some not included. Counted here are tens of thousands of clones, about four fifths occurring once; the ten biggest clones make up 11% to 15%. The material sequenced was peripheral blood, taken from a patient treated with radiotherapy plus ipilimumab. Source of these receptors: a human donor with non-small cell lung cancer that progressed on radiotherapy plus ipilimumab.

The chain recombines TRBV7-8 with TRBJ2-2, with 8 bases that match TRBD2. Trimming at V came to 3 bases and at J to 7 bases, leaving 16 bases not matched to a gene. The CDR3 loop spans 18 amino acids. Germline loops: CDR1 SGHVS, CDR2 FQNEAQ. The CDR3 nucleotides read TGTGCCAGCAGCTTGGCCCCCTTCGGGAGGGTATCGGACGGGGAGCTGTTTTTT. This sequence encodes CASSLAPFGRVSDGELFF.

The rearrangement links TRBV4-1 to TRBJ2-7; D is ambiguous. Germline V gene lookup returns CDR1 MGHRA and CDR2 YSYEKL. V shed 1 base and J shed 7 bases, with 17 bases lying between them. The CDR3 is made up of 15 amino acids. CDR3 sequence reads: CASSQVLALVREQYF. The CDR3 region has the DNA TGCGCCAGCAGCCAAGTATTAGCCTTGGTGAGGGAGCAGTACTTC.

The rearrangement uses TRBV28 and TRBJ2-7; TRBD1 might be the D (6 bases). The CDR3 totals 13 residues. In germline, CDR1 is MDHEN, CDR2 SYDVKM. Trimming stripped 4 bases from V and 6 bases from J, with 13 bases between. This CDR3 reads CASSSRDKFEQYF. Written as DNA, the CDR3 is TGTGCCAGCAGTTCACGGGACAAGTTCGAGCAGTACTTC.

In its sample, this clone ranks as medium-sized. The gene calls are TRBV11-2 and TRBJ2-4, with D perhaps matching TRBD1 or TRBD2 (5 bases each). The V and J ends lost 5 bases and 7 bases respectively, with 9 bases between them. CDR3 length equals 12 residues. From germline, CDR1 is SGHAT and CDR2 FQNNGV. As DNA, the CDR3 is TGTGCCAGCAGCGGGGGTGAGAACATTCAGTACTTC. Translated: CASSGGENIQYF.

In its sample, this clone was seen a few times. The V and J genes are TRBV28 and TRBJ2-7; 9 bases are shared with TRBD1. The CDR3 sequence is 16 residues long. J lost 0 bases, V lost 7 bases, and 10 bases had no gene match. Germline V lookup: CDR1 MDHEN, CDR2 SYDVKM. CDR3 DNA: TGTGCCAGCATTACGACAGGGGGAATAAGCTCCTACGAGCAGTACTTC. Amino acids: CASITTGGISSYEQYF.

This chain uses TRBV6-5 with TRBJ2-1; TRBD2 matches at 12 bases. The CDR3 loop spans 16 amino acids. J was trimmed by 7 bases and V by 0 bases; bases with no gene match: 4. Per the germline V gene, CDR1 is MNHEY and CDR2 is SVGAGI. The chain's CDR3 is CASSYSASGRGNEQFF. CDR3 DNA: TGTGCCAGCAGTTACTCGGCTAGCGGGAGGGGAAATGAGCAGTTCTTC.

In its sample, this clone was seen a few times. One junction end disagrees with the germline gene, perhaps due to a read error. The gene calls are TRBV5-1 and TRBJ1-2; the D gene is possibly TRBD1 (6 bases). CDR1 and CDR2 (germline): SGHRS, YFSETQ. The CDR3 is 16 residues long. CDR3 protein: CARSWGAGASERGYTF. The CDR3 region has the DNA TGCGCCCGCAGCTGGGGGGCAGGGGCCAGTGAGAGGGGCTACACCTTC.

The chain joins TRBV11-2 to TRBJ2-7, with TRBD1 as a possible D gene (6 bases). Trimming left V 1 base short and J 6 bases short, with 16 bases between. The CDR3 has 15 amino acids. Germline V gene lookup returns CDR1 SGHAT and CDR2 FQNNGV. Here the CDR3 DNA reads TGTGCCAGCAGCTTAGGGGCAGGGGCTCCACCCGAGCAGTACTTC. It encodes CASSLGAGAPPEQYF. The full variable domain, completed using reference TRBV11-2 and TRBJ2-7, is EAGVAQSPRYKIIEKRQSVAFWCNPISGHATLYWYQQILGQGPKLLIQFQNNGVVDDSQLPKDRFSAERLKGVDSTLKIQPAKLEDSAVYLCASSLGAGAPPEQYFGPGTRLTVT.

This clone was observed once. V gene TRBV9 combines with J gene TRBJ2-6; D is undetermined. CDR3 length equals 13 residues. V gave up 0 bases and J gave up 4 bases, with 2 bases separating them. Germline values: CDR1 SGDLS, CDR2 YYNGEE. The CDR3: CASSVAGANVLTF. The CDR3 nucleotides read TGTGCCAGCAGCGTAGCCGGGGCCAACGTCCTGACTTTC.

The chain combines TRBV2 with TRBJ1-2; no definite D call. Germline CDR1 reads SNHLY; CDR2 reads FYNNEI. This CDR3 spans 14 amino acids. Between the trimmed V and J ends, which lost 3 bases and 7 bases, there was a span of 15 bases. The CDR3 coding sequence is TGTGCCAGCAGTGAGGGGAGGACCCTATTTGGCTACACCTTC. This codes for CASSEGRTLFGYTF.

In this sample, this clone turned up a few times. The rearrangement links TRBV7-8 to TRBJ1-5; D is perhaps TRBD1 (5 bases). The CDR3 totals 16 residues. Germline V gives CDR1 SGHVS, CDR2 FQNEAQ. Trimming shortened V by 5 bases and J by 0 bases, and 14 bases separated the two germline ends. The CDR3 loop is CASSLSGGASNQPQHF. For the CDR3, the DNA is TGTGCCAGCAGCCTCTCGGGAGGGGCTAGCAATCAGCCCCAGCATTTT.

This chain connects TRBV21-1 to TRBJ2-7; the D call of TRBD1 is as the table states it, not checked on the DNA. TRBV21-1 constitutes a pseudogene. The CDR3 has 17 residues. The CDR3 coding sequence is TGTGCCAGCAGCAAAGTAAACCAGACAGTGATATCCTACGAGCAGTACTTC. Translation gives CASSKVNQTVISYEQYF.

The chain joins TRBV7-2 to TRBJ2-7; 11 nucleotides line up with TRBD2. V shed 6 bases, J shed 3 bases, and the junction held 7 bases outside the gene matches. CDR1 is SGHTA, CDR2 FQGNSA, per germline. The length of the CDR3 is 15 residues. CDR3 amino acids: CASRHGTSGYYEQYF. In DNA form, the CDR3 reads TGTGCCAGCAGGCATGGGACTAGCGGATACTACGAGCAGTACTTC.

Only a few counts were recorded for this clone. The J gene is TRBJ2-6, the V gene TRBV5-4; D remains ambiguous. The length of the CDR3 is 13 residues. Trimming took 4 bases from V and 0 from J, leaving 2 bases between them. CDR1 is SGHNT, CDR2 YYREEE, per germline (reference sequence). CDR3 residues: CASSDSGANVLTF. CDR3 DNA: TGTGCCAGCAGCGACTCTGGGGCCAACGTCCTGACTTTC.

The rearrangement links TRBV4-3 to TRBJ1-3; a weak D match, TRBD1 (5 bases). The CDR3 loop spans 14 amino acids. The germline gives CDR1 LGHNA, CDR2 YSLEER. V shed 5 bases and J shed 1 base, with 9 bases lying between them. CDR3: CASSGTASGNTIYF. DNA for the CDR3: TGCGCCAGCAGCGGGACGGCATCTGGAAACACCATATATTTT.

V and J are TRBV5-5 and TRBJ2-7; 10 bases map to TRBD2. Germline CDR1 SGHKS, CDR2 YYEKEE (reference sequence). Losses at the gene ends were 5 bases for V and 0 bases for J; bases not matched to a gene: 11. CDR3 length equals 17 residues. CDR3 nucleotide sequence: TGTGCCAGCAGACCCCTCCCCTCTAGCGGGAGCTCCTACGAGCAGTACTTC. Translating it yields CASRPLPSSGSSYEQYF. Together with reference TRBV5-5 and TRBJ2-7, the CDR3 gives the full variable domain: DAGVTQSPTHLIKTRGQQVTLRCSPISGHKSVSWYQQVLGQGPQFIFQYYEKEERGRGNFPDRFSARQFPNYSSELNVNALLLGDSALYLCASRPLPSSGSSYEQYFGPGTRLTVT.